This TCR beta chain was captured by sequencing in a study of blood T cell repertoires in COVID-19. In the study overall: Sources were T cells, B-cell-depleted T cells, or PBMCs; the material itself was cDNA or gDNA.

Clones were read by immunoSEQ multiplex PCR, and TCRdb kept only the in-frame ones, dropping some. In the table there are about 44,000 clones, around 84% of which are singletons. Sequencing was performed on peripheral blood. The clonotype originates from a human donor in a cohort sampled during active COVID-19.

This chain's CDR3 is CASSLAGGPGETQYF. The CDR3 DNA reads as TGTGCCAGCAGCCTGGCGGGGGGGCCGGGGGAGACCCAGTACTTC. The chain joins TRBV7-2 to TRBJ2-5; 9 bases are a match to TRBD2. Trimming cost V 5 bases and J 5 bases; bases outside gene matches: 9. The CDR3 extends over 15 amino acids. CDR1 is SGHTA, CDR2 FQGNSA, per germline.